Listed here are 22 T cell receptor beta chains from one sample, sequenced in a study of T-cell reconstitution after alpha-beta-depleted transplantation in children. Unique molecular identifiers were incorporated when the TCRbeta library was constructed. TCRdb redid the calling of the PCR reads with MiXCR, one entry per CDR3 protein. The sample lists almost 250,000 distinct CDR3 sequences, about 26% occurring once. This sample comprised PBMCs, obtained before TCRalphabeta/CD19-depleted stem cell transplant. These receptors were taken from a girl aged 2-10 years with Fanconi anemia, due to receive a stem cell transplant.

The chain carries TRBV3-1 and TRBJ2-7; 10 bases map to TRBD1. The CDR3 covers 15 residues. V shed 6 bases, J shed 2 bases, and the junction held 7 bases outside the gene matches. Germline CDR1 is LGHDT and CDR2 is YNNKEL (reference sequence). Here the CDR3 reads CASSVDRGRPYEQYF. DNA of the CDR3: TGTGCCAGCAGTGTTGACAGGGGGCGCCCCTACGAGCAGTACTTC.

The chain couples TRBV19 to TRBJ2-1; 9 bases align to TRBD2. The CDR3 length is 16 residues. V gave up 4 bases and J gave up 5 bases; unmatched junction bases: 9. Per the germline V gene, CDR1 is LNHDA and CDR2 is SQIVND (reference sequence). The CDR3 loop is CASSTRSGGGDNEQFF. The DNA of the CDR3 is TGTGCCAGTAGTACCCGCTCTGGCGGGGGGGACAATGAGCAGTTCTTC.

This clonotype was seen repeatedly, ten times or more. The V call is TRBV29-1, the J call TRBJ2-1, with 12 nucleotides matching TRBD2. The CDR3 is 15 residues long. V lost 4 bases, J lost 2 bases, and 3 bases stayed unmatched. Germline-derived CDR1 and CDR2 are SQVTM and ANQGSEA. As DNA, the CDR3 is TGCAGCGTTGGTCTAGCGGGGGGGCCCTACAATGAGCAGTTCTTC. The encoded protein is CSVGLAGGPYNEQFF.

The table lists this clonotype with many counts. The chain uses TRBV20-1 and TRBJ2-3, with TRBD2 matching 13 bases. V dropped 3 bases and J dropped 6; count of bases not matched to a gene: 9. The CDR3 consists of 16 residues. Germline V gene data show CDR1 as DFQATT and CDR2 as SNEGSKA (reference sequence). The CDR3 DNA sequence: TGCAGTGCTAGCCGACTACTAGCGGGAGGGATGGATACGCAGTATTTT. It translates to CSASRLLAGGMDTQYF.

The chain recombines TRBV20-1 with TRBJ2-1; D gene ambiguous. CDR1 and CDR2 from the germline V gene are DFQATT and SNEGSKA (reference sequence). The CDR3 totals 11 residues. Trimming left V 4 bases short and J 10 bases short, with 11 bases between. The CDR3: CSAISRSEQFF. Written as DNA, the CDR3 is TGCAGTGCTATATCGCGATCGGAGCAGTTCTTC.

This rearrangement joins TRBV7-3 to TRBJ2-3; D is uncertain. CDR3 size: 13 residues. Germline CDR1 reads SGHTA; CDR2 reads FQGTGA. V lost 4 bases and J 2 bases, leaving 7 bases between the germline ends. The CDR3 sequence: CASSYHSTDTQYF. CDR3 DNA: TGTGCCAGCAGCTACCACTCCACAGATACGCAGTATTTT.

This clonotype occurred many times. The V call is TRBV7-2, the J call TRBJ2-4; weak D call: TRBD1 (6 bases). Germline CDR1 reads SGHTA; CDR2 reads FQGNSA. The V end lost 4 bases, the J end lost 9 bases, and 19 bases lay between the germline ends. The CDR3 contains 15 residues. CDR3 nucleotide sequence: TGTGCCAGCAGCTCCGGGACAATAAAACGGGGCATTCAGTACTTC. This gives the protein CASSSGTIKRGIQYF.

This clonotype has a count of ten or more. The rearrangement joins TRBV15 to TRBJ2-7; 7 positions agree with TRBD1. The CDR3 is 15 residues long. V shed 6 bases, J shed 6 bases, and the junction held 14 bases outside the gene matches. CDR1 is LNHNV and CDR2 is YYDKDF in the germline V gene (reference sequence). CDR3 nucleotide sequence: TGTGCCACCAGGTATGGGACAGCAACCACGAGCGAGCAGTACTTC. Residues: CATRYGTATTSEQYF. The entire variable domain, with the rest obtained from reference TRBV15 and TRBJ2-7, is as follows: DAMVIQNPRYQVTQFGKPVTLSCSQTLNHNVMYWYQQKSSQAPKLLFHYYDKDFNNEADTPDNFQSRRPNTSFCFLDIRSPGLGDTAMYLCATRYGTATTSEQYFGPGTRLTVT.

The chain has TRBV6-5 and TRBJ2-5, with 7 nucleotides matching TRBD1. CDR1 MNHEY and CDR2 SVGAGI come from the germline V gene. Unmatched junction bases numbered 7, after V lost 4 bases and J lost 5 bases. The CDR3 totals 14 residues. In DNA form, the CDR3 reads TGTGCCAGCAGTTTCTTGCAAGGGGGCGAGACCCAGTACTTC. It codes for CASSFLQGGETQYF.

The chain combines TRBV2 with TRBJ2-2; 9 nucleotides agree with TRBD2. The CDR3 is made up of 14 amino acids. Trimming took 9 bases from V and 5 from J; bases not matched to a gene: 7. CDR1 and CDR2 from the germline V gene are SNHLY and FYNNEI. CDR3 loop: CARKSGGTTGELFF. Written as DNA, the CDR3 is TGTGCCAGGAAAAGCGGGGGGACGACCGGGGAGCTGTTTTTT.

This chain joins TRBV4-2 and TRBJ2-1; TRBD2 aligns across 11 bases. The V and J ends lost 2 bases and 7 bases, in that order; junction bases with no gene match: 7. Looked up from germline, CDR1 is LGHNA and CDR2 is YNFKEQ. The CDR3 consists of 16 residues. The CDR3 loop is CASSQKLAGEGNEQFF. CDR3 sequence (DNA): TGTGCCAGCAGCCAAAAACTAGCGGGAGAGGGAAATGAGCAGTTCTTC.

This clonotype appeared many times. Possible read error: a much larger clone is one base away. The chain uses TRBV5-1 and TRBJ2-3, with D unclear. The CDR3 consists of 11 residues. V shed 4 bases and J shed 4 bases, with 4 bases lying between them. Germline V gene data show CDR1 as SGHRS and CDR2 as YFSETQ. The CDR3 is CASSTADTQYF. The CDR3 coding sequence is TGCGCCAGCAGCACGGCAGATACGCAGTATTTT.

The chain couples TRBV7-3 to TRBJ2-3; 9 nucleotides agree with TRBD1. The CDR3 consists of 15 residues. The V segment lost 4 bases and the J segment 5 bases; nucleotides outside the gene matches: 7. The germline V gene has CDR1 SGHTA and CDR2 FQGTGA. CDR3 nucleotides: TGTGCCAGCAGCTCGGACAGGGGATTTAGAGATACGCAGTATTTT. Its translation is CASSSDRGFRDTQYF.

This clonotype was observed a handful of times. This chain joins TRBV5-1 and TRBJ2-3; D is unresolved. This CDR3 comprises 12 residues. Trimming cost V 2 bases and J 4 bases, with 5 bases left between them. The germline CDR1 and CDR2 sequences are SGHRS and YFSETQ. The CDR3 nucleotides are TGCGCCAGCAGCTTTACGGCAGATACGCAGTATTTT. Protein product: CASSFTADTQYF.

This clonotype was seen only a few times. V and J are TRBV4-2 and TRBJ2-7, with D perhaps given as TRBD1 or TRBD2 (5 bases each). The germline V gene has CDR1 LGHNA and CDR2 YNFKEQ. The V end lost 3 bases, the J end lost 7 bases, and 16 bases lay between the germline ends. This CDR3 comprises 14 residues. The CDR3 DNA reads TGTGCCAGCAGCCAGGGGGTTTACGGTGGGGAGCAGTACTTC. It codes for CASSQGVYGGEQYF.

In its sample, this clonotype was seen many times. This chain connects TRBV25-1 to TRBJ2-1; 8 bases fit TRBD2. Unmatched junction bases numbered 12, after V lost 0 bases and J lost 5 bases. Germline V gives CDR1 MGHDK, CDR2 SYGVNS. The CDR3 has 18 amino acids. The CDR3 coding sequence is TGTGCCAGCAGTGAATATTTCTCGGGTACTAGCGGACACAATGAGCAGTTCTTC. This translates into CASSEYFSGTSGHNEQFF.

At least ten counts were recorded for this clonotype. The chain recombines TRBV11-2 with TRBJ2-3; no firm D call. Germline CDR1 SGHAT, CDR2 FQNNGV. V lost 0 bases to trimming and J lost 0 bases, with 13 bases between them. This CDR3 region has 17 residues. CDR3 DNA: TGTGCCAGCAGCTTAGAATCGGTGTTTCCTAGCACAGATACGCAGTATTTT. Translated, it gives CASSLESVFPSTDTQYF.

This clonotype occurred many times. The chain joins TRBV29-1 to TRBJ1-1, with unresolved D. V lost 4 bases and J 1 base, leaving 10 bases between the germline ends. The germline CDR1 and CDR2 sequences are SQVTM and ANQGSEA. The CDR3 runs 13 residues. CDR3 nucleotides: TGCAGCGTTGGTACAGTGGGGAACACTGAAGCTTTCTTT. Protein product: CSVGTVGNTEAFF.

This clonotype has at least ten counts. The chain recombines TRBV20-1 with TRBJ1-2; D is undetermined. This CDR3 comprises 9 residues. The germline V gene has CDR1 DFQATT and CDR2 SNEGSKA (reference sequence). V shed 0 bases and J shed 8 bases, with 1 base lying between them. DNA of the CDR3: TGCAGTGCTAGAGAGGGCTACACCTTC. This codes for CSAREGYTF.

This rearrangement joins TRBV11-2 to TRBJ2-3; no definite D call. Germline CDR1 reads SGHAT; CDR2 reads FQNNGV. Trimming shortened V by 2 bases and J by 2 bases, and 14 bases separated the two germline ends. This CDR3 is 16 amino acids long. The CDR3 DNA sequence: TGTGCCAGCAGCTTAAACCCTCCTTTGCTCACAGATACGCAGTATTTT. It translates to CASSLNPPLLTDTQYF.

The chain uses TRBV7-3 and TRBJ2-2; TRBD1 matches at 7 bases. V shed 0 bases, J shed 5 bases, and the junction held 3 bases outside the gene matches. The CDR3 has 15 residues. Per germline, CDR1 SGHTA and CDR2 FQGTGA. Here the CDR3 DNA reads TGTGCCAGCAGCTTAACGGGACAGAAGACCGGGGAGCTGTTTTTT. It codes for CASSLTGQKTGELFF. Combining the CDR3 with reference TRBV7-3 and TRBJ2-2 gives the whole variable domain GAGVSQTPSNKVTEKGKYVELRCDPISGHTALYWYRQSLGQGPEFLIYFQGTGAADDSGLPNDRFFAVRPEGSVSTLKIQRTERGDSAVYLCASSLTGQKTGELFFGEGSRLTVL.

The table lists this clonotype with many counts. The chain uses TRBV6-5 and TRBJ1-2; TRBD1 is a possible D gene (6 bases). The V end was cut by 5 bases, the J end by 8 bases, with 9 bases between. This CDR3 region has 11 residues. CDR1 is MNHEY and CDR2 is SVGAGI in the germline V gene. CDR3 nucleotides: TGTGCCAGCAGTACAGGGTGGGGCTACACCTTC. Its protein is CASSTGWGYTF.